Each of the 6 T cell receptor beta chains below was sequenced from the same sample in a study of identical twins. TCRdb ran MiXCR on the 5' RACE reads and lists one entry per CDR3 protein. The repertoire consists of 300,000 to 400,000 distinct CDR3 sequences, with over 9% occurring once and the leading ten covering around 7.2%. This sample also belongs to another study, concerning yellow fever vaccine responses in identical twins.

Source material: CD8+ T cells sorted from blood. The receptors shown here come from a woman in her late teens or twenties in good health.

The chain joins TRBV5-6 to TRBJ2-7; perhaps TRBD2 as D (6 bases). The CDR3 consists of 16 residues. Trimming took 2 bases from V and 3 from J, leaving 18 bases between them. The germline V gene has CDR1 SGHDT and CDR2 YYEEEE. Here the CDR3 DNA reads TGTGCCAGCAGCTTCGGTTATGGAGGGAGCTTCTACGAGCAGTACTTC. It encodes CASSFGYGGSFYEQYF.

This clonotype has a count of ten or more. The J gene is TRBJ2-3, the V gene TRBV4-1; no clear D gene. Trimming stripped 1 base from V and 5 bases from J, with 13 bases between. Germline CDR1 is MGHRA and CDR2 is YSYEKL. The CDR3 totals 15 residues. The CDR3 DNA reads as TGCGCCAGCAGCCAAGCCACTCCCGCCGGAGATACGCAGTATTTT. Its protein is CASSQATPAGDTQYF.

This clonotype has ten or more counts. The CDR3 nucleotides are TGTGCCAGCAGCCAGGTTGATGGCTACAATGAGCAGTTCTTC. Its protein product is CASSQVDGYNEQFF. This chain links TRBV4-2 with TRBJ2-1; D unclear. The length of the CDR3 is 14 residues. CDR1 is LGHNA and CDR2 is YNFKEQ in the germline V gene. V dropped 3 bases and J dropped 3 bases, with 9 bases sitting between them.

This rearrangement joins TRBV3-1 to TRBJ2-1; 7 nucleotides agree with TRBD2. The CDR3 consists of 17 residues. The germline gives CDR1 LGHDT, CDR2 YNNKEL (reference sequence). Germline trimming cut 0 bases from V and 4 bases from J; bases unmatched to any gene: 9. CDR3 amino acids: CASSQDPGRGVYNEQFF. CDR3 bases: TGTGCCAGCAGCCAAGATCCGGGACGGGGGGTTTACAATGAGCAGTTCTTC.

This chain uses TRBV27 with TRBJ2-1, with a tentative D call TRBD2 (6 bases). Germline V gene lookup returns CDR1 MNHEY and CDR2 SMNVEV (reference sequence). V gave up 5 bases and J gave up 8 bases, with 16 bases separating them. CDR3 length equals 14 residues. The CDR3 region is CASSGATSNYEQFF. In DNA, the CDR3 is TGTGCCAGCAGTGGAGCTACTAGCAACTATGAGCAGTTCTTC.

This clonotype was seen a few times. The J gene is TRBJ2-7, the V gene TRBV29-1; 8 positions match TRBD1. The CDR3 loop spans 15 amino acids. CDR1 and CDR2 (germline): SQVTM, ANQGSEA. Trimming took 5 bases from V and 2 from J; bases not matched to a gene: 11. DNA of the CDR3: TGCAGCGTTCAAGGCCTGGGACAGGATCCCTACGAGCAGTACGTC. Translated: CSVQGLGQDPYEQYV.